Sequencing of this T cell receptor (beta chain) was carried out in a study of identical twins. TCRdb reanalysed the 5' RACE reads using MiXCR and keeps one entry per CDR3 protein. This table has 140,000 to 150,000 distinct CDR3 sequences, roughly 3.2% appearing once. The germline V and J ends were trimmed by 6 bases and 2 bases, with 14 bases remaining between them. From germline, CDR1 is MNHNS and CDR2 SASEGT. CDR3 length equals 15 residues. This clonotype was seen many times. The sample consisted of memory T cells sorted from blood. J is TRBJ1-3 and V is TRBV6-1; D unresolved. The TCR comes from a man aged 18 to 35 in good health. The chain's CDR3 is CASSPGLNPGNTIYF. DNA for the CDR3: TGTGCCAGCAGCCCAGGCCTTAATCCTGGAAACACCATATATTTT.